This passage covers 5 T cell receptor beta chains from one sample sequenced in a study of shared clonotypes between healthy human individuals. The data were produced by immunoSEQ multiplex PCR, yet TCRdb's version contains in-frame clones alone and is incomplete. Of fewer than 800,000 clones in the sample, about 92% are singletons; the top ten hold approximately 24%. In the naive CD8 group, cells lacked CD45RO and were positively selected for CCR7, so terminally differentiated effector memory CD45RA+ cells were left out. Sequenced: naive CD8+ T cells sorted from blood. These receptors came from a man younger than 40 in good health.

V is TRBV5-1 and J is TRBJ2-2, with a tentative D call TRBD1 (5 bases). The CDR3 length is 15 residues. Trimming removed 6 bases from V and 7 bases from J, with 19 bases in between. In germline, CDR1 is SGHRS, CDR2 YFSETQ. CDR3 amino acids: CASIPDQGIGGELFF. CDR3 in DNA: TGCGCCAGCATCCCAGATCAGGGAATCGGCGGGGAGCTGTTTTTT.

The chain carries TRBV7-2 and TRBJ1-1; possible D gene TRBD1, 6 bases. CDR1 SGHTA and CDR2 FQGNSA come from the germline V gene. The CDR3 consists of 15 residues. Deletions cut 1 base from V and 1 base from J, with 10 bases between. CDR3 sequence: CASSLVGRGNTEAFF. The CDR3 DNA follows: TGTGCCAGCAGCTTAGTCGGCAGGGGGAACACTGAAGCTTTCTTT.

This chain joins TRBV2 and TRBJ1-2; possible D gene TRBD1, 5 bases. The CDR3 has 14 residues. Germline V CDR1 and CDR2: SNHLY, FYNNEI. Trimming removed 2 bases at V and 6 bases at J, with 13 bases between. The CDR3 spells CASSELQGTHGYTF. In DNA, the CDR3 is TGTGCCAGCAGTGAACTCCAGGGAACCCATGGCTACACCTTC.

The V call is TRBV27, the J call TRBJ2-1, with D possibly called TRBD1 or TRBD2 (6 bases each). This CDR3 has 16 amino acids. The V end was cut by 7 bases, the J end by 4 bases, with 20 bases between. CDR1 is MNHEY, CDR2 SMNVEV, per germline (reference sequence). CDR3 region: CASIGLWGDIYNEQFF. CDR3 DNA sequence: TGTGCCAGCATCGGGCTGTGGGGGGACATATACAATGAGCAGTTCTTC.

The chain carries TRBV7-9 and TRBJ2-7; D may be TRBD1 or TRBD2 (5 bases each). V was clipped by 4 bases and J by 4 bases, with 17 bases between them. This CDR3 spans 15 amino acids. Germline CDR1 and CDR2: SEHNR and FQNEAQ (reference sequence). As DNA, the CDR3 is TGTGCCAGCAGCTCCAATTGGGACCCGTCATACGAGCAGTACTTC. Translation: CASSSNWDPSYEQYF.